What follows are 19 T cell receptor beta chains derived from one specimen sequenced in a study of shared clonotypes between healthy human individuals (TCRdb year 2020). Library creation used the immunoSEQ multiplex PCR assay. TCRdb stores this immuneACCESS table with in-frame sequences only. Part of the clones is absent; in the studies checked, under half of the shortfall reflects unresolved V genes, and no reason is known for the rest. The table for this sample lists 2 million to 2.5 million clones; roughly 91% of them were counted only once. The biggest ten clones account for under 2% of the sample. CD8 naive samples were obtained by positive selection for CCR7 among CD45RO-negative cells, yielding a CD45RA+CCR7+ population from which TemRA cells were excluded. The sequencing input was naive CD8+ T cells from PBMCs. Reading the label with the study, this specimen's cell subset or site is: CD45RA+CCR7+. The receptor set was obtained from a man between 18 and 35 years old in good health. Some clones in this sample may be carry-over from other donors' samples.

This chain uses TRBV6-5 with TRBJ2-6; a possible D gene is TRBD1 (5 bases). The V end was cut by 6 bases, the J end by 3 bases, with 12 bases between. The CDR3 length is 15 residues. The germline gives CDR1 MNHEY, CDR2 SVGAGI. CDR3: CASSVQASGANVLTF. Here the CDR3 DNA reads TGTGCCAGCAGCGTACAGGCCAGTGGGGCCAACGTCCTGACTTTC.

CDR3 sequence reads: CASSPIGAYEQYF. The CDR3 region has the DNA TGTGCCAGCAGCCCTATAGGGGCCTACGAGCAGTACTTC. J is TRBJ2-7 and V is TRBV5-6; a weak D match, TRBD1 (5 bases). Germline-derived CDR1 and CDR2 are SGHDT and YYEEEE. The ends were cut back, 4 bases at V and 2 bases at J, with 10 bases in the middle. This CDR3 has 13 residues.

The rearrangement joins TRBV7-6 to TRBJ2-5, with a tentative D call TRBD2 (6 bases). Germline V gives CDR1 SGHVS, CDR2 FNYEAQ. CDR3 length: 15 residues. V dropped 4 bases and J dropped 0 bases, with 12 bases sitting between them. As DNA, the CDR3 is TGTGCCAGCAGCTCCCGAGGAGGGTACCAAGAGACCCAGTACTTC. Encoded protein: CASSSRGGYQETQYF.

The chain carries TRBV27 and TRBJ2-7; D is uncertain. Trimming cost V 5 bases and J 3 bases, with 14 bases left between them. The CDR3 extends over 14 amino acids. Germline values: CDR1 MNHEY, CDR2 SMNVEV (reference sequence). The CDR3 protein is CASSETHPHYEQYF. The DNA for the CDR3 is TGTGCCAGCAGTGAGACCCATCCCCACTACGAGCAGTACTTC.

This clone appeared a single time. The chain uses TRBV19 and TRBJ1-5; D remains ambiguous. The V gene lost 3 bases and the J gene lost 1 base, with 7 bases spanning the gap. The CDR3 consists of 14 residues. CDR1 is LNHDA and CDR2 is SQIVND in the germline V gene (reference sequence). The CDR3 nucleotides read TGTGCCAGTAGTATCGGCAGAAGCAATCAGCCCCAGCATTTT. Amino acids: CASSIGRSNQPQHF. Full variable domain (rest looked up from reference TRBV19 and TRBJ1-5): DGGITQSPKYLFRKEGQNVTLSCEQNLNHDAMYWYRQDPGQGLRLIYYSQIVNDFQKGDIAEGYSVSREKKESFPLTVTSAQKNPTAFYLCASSIGRSNQPQHFGDGTRLSIL.

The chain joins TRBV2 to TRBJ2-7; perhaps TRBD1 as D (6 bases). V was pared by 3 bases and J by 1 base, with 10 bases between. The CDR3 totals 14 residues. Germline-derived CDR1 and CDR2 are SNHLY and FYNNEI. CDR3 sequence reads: CASSEGAGSYEQYF. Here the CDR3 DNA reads TGTGCCAGCAGTGAGGGGGCAGGGTCCTACGAGCAGTACTTC.

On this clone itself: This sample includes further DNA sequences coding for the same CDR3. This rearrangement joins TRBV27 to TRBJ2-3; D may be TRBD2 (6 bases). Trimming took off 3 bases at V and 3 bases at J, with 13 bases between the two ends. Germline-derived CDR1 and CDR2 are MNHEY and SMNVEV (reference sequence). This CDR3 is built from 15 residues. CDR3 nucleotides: TGTGCCAGCAGTTTGGAGGGTGCTGGGACAGATACGCAGTATTTT. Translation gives CASSLEGAGTDTQYF.

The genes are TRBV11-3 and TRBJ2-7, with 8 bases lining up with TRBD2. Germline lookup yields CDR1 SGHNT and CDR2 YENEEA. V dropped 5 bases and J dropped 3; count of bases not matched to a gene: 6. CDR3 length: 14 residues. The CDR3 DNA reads TGTGCCAGCAGCCCCCAGCGGGGGAGCTACGAGCAGTACTTC. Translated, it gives CASSPQRGSYEQYF.

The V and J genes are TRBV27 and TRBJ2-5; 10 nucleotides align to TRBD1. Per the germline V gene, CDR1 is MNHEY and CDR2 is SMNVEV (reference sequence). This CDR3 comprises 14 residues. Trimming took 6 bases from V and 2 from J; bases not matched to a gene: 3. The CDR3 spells CASRGTGVQETQYF. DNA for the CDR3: TGTGCCAGCAGGGGGACAGGGGTTCAAGAGACCCAGTACTTC.

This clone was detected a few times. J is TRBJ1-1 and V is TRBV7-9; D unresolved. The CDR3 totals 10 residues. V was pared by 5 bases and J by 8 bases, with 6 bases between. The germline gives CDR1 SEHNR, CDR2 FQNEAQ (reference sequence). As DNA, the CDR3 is TGTGCCAGCAGCCTTAGGGAAGCTTTCTTT. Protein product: CASSLREAFF.

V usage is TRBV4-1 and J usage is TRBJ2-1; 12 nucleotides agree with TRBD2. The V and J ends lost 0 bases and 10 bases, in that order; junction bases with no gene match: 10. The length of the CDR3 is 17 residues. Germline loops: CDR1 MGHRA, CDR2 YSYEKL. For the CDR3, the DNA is TGCGCCAGCAGCCAAGATGGGCTAGCGGGAGGGCCGAACGAGCAGTTCTTC. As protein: CASSQDGLAGGPNEQFF.

The CDR3 loop is CASSSSFLSPRKNEKLFF. CDR3 coding DNA: TGTGCCAGCAGTTCGTCCTTTTTAAGCCCTCGGAAGAATGAAAAACTGTTTTTT. V gene TRBV28 combines with J gene TRBJ1-4; D is unresolved. The CDR3 is 18 residues long. Germline V gives CDR1 MDHEN, CDR2 SYDVKM. Trimming left V 4 bases short and J 5 bases short, with 23 bases between.

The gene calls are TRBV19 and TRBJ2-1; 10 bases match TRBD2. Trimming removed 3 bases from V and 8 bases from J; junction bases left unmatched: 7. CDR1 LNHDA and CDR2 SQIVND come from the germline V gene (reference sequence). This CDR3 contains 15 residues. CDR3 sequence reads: CASSMGTSGKHEQFF. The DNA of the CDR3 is TGTGCCAGTAGTATGGGTACTAGCGGGAAGCATGAGCAGTTCTTC.

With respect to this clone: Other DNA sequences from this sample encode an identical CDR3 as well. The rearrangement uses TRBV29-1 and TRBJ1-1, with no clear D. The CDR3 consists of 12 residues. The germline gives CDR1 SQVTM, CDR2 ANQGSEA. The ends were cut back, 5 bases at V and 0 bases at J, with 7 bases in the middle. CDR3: CSVSPMNTEAFF. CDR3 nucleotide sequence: TGCAGCGTTTCACCTATGAACACTGAAGCTTTCTTT.

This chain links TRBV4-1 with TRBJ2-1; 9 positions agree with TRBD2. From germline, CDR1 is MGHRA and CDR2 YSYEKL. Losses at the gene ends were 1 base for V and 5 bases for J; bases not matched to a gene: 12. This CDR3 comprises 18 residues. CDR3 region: CASSQAPGGLASNNEQFF. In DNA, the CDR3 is TGCGCCAGCAGCCAAGCCCCCGGGGGACTAGCTTCAAACAATGAGCAGTTCTTC.

The CDR3 DNA sequence: TGTGCCAGCAGCGTGGGACAGGGGAATCCAGGGGGCTACACCTTC. Amino acids: CASSVGQGNPGGYTF. This chain joins TRBV9 and TRBJ1-2, with 10 nucleotides matching TRBD1. V lost 2 bases, J lost 8 bases, and 9 bases stayed unmatched. CDR3 length equals 15 residues. In germline, CDR1 is SGDLS, CDR2 YYNGEE.

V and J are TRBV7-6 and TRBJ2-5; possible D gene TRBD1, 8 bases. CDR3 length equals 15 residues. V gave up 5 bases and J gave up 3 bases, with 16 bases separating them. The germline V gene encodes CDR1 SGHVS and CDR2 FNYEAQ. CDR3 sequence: CASSTRQGREETQYF. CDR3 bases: TGTGCCAGCAGCACACGACAGGGGAGGGAAGAGACCCAGTACTTC.

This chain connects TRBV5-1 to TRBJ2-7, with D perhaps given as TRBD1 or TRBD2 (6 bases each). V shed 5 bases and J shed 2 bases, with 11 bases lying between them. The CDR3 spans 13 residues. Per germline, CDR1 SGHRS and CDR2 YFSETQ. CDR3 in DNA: TGCGCCAGCAGATCGGAGGGGGCCTACGAGCAGTACTTC. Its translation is CASRSEGAYEQYF.

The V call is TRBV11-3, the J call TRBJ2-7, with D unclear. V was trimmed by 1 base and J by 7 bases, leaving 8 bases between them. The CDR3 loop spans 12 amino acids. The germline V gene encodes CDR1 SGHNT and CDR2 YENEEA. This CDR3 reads CASSLVSWEQYF. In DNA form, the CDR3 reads TGTGCCAGCAGCTTAGTCTCCTGGGAGCAGTACTTC.